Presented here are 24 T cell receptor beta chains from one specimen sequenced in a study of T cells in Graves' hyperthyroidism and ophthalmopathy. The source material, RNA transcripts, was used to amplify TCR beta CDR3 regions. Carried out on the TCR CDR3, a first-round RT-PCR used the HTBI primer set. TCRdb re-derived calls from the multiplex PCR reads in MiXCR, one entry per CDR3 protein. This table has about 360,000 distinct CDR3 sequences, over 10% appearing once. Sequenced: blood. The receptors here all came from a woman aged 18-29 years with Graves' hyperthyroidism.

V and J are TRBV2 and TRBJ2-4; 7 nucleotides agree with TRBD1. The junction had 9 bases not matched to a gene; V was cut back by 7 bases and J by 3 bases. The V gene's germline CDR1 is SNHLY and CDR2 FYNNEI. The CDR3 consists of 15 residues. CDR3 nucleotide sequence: TGTGCCAGCAAGGTAACAGGGGAAGGCAAAAACATTCAGTACTTC. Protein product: CASKVTGEGKNIQYF.

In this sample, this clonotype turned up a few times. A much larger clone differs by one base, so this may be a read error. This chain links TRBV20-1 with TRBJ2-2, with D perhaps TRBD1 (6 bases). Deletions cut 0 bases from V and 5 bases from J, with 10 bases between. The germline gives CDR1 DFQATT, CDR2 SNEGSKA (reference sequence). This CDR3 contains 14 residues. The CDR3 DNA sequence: TGCAGTGCTAGAGAAGGGACACTAACCGGGGAGCTGTTTTTT. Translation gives CSAREGTLTGELFF.

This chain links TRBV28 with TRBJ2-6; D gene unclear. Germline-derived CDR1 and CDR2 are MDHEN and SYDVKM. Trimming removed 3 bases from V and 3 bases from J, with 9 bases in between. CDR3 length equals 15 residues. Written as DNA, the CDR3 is TGTGCCAGCAGTTTGACTGGGGTTGGGGCCAACGTCCTGACTTTC. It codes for CASSLTGVGANVLTF.

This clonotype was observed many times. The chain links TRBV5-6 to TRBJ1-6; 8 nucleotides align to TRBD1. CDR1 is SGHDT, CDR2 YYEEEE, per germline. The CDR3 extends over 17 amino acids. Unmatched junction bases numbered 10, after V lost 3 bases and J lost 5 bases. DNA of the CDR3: TGTGCCAGCAGCTACGGGACAGGCCTGACGAATAATTCACCCCTCCACTTT. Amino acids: CASSYGTGLTNNSPLHF.

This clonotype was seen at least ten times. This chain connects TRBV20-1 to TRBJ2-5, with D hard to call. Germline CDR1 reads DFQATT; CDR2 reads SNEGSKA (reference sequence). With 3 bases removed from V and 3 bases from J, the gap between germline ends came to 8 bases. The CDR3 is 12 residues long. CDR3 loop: CSASVGKETQYF. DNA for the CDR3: TGCAGTGCTAGTGTGGGGAAAGAGACCCAGTACTTC.

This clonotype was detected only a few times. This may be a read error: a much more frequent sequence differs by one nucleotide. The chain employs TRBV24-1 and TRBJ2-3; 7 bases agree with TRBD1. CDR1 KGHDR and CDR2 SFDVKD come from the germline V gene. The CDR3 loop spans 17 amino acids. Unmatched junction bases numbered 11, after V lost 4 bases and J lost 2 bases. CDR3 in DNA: TGTGCCACCAGTGACCCGGAACAGGGGTCTTCCACAGATACGCAGTATTTT. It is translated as CATSDPEQGSSTDTQYF.

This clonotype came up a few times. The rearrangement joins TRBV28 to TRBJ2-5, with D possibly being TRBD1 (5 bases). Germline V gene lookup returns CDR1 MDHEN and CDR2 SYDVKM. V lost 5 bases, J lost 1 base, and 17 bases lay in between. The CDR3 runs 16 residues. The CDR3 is CASSPRQWGLQETQYF. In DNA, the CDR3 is TGTGCCAGCAGTCCAAGACAGTGGGGCCTCCAAGAGACCCAGTACTTC.

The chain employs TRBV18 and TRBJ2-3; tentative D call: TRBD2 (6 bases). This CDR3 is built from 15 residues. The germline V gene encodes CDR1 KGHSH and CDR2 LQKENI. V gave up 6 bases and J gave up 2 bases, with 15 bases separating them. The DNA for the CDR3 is TGTGCCAGCTCGCCTCCGGGGGTAAACACAGATACGCAGTATTTT. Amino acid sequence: CASSPPGVNTDTQYF.

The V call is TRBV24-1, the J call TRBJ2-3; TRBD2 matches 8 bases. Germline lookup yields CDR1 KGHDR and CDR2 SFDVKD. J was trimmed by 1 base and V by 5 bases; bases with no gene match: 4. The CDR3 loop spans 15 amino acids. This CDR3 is CATSGTSGGTDTQYF. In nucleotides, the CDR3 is TGTGCCACCAGTGGCACTAGCGGTGGCACAGATACGCAGTATTTT.

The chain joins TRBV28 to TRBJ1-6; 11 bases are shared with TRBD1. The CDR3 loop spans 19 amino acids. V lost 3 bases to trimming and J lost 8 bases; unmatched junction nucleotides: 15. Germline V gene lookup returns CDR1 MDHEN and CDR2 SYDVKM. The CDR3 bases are TGTGCCAGCAGTTTTCCCCAGGACAGGGGGCCGGGCCCGGATTCACCCCTCCACTTT. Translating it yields CASSFPQDRGPGPDSPLHF.

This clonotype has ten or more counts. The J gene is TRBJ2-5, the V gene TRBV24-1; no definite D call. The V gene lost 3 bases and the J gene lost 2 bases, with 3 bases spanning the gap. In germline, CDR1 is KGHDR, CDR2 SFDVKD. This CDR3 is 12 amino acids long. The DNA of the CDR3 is TGTGCCACCAGTGATGCGCAAGAGACCCAGTACTTC. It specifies CATSDAQETQYF.

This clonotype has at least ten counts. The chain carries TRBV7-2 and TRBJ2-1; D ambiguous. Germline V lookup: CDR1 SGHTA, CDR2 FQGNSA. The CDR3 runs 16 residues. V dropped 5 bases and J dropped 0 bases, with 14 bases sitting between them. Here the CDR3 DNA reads TGTGCCAGCAGCGTAAAAGTCGGAAGCTCCTACAATGAGCAGTTCTTC. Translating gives CASSVKVGSSYNEQFF.

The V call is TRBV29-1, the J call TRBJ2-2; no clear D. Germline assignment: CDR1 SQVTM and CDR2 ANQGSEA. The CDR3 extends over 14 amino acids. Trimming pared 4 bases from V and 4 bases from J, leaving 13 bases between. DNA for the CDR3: TGCAGCGTTGCCGGTGGTCGGAGCACCGGGGAGCTGTTTTTT. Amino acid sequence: CSVAGGRSTGELFF.

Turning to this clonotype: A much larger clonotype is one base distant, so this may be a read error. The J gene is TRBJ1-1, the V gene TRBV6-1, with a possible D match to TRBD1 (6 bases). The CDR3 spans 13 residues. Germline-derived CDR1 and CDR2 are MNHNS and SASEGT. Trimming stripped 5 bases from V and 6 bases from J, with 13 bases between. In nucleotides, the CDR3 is TGTGCCAGCAGTACGCACAGGGTCTCTGAAGCTTTCTTT. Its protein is CASSTHRVSEAFF.

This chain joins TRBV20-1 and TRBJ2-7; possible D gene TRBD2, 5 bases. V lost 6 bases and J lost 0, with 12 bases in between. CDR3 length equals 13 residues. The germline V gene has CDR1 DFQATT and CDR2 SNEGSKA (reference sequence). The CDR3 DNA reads TGCAGTGCCATTAGCGTAACCTCCTACGAGCAGTACTTC. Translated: CSAISVTSYEQYF.

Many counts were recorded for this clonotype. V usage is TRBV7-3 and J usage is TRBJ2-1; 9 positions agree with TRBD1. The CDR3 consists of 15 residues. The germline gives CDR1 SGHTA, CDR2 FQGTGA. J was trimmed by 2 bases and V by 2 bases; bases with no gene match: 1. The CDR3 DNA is TGTGCCAGCAGCTTAGGGACAGGGACCTACAATGAGCAGTTCTTC. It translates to CASSLGTGTYNEQFF.

The CDR3 DNA sequence: TGCAGTGCTAGAAGCCGGGACAGGGCGTCCTACGAGCAGTACTTC. Amino acids: CSARSRDRASYEQYF. The chain has TRBV20-1 and TRBJ2-7, with 9 bases matching TRBD1. Trimming at V came to 2 bases and at J to 1 base, leaving 6 bases not matched to a gene. CDR1 is DFQATT and CDR2 is SNEGSKA in the germline V gene (reference sequence). This CDR3 contains 15 residues.

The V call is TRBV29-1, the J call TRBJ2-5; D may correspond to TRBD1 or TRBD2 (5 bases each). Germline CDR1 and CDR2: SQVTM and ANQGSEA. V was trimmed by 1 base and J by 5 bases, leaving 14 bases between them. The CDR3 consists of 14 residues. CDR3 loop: CSVEALRGPETQYF. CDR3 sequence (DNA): TGCAGCGTTGAAGCCTTGAGGGGTCCGGAGACCCAGTACTTC.

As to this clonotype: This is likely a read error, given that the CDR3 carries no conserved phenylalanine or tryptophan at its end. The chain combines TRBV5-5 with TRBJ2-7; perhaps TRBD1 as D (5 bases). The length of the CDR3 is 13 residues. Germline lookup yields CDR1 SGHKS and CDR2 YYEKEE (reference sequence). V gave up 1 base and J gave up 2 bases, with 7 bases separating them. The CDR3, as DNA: TGTGCCAGCAGCTTGACAGGAGCCTACGAGCAGTACCTC. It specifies CASSLTGAYEQYL.

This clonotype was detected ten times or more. Here the CDR3 reads CASNEHSQPQHF. CDR3 DNA: TGTGCCAGCAATGAGCACAGTCAGCCCCAGCATTTT. The chain carries TRBV6-2 or TRBV6-3 and TRBJ1-5; no clear D gene. This CDR3 spans 12 amino acids. CDR1 and CDR2 (germline): MNHEY, SVGEGT. V shed 7 bases and J shed 6 bases, with 10 bases lying between them.

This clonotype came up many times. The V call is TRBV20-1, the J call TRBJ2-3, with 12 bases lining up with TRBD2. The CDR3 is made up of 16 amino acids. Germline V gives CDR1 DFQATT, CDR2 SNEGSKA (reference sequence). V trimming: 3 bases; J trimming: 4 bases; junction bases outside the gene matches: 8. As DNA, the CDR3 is TGCAGTGCTAGGTCCCGACTAGCGGGAGTTTCAGATACGCAGTATTTT. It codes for CSARSRLAGVSDTQYF.

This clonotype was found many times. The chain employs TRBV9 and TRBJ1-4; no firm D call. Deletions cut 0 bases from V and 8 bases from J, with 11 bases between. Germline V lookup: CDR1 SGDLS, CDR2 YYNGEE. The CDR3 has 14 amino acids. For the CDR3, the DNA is TGTGCCAGCAGCGTAGGAGGTACTGGGGAAAAACTGTTTTTT. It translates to CASSVGGTGEKLFF.

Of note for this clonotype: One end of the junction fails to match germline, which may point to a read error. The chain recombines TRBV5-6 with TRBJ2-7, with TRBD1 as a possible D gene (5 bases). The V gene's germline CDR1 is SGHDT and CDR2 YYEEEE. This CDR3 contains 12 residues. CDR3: CANSLAGYEQYF. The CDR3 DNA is TGTGCCAACAGCTTGGCAGGGTACGAGCAGTACTTC.

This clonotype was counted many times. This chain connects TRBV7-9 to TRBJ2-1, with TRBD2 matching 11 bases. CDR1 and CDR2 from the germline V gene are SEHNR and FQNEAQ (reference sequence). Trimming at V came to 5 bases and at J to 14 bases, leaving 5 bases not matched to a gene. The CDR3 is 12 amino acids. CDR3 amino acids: CASSRDSGREFF. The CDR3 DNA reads TGTGCCAGCAGCCGGGATAGCGGGAGGGAGTTCTTC.